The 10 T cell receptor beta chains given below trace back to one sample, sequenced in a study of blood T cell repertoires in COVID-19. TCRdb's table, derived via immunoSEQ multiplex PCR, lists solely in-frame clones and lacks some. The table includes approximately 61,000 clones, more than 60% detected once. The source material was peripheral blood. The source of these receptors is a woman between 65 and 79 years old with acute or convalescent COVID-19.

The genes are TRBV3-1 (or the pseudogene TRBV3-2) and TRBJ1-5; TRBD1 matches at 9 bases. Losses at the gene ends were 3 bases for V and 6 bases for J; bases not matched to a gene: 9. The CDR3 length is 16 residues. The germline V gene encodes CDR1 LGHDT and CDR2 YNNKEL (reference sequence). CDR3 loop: CASSQATGGGGQPQHF. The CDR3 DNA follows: TGTGCCAGCAGCCAGGCTACAGGGGGCGGGGGTCAGCCCCAGCATTTT.

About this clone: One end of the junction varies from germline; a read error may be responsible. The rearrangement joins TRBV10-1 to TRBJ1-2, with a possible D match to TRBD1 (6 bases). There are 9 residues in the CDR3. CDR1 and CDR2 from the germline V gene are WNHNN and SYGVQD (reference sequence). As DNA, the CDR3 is TGCGCCAGGAGACTAAGGGGGGGCTTC. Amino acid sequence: CARRLRGGF.

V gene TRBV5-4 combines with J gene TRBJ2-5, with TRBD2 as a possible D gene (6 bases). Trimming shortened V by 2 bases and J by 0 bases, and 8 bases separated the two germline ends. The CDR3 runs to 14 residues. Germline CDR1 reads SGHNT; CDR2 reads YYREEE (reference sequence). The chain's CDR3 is CASSFRDYQETQYF. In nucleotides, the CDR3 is TGTGCCAGCAGCTTTAGGGACTACCAAGAGACCCAGTACTTC.

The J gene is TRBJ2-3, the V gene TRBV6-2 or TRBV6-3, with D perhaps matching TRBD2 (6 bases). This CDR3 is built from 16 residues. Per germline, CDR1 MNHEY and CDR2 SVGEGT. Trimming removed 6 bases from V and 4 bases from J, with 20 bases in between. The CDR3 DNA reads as TGTGCCAGCAGCCCCCCGCCCGGGCGGGGACCAGATACGCAGTATTTT. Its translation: CASSPPPGRGPDTQYF.

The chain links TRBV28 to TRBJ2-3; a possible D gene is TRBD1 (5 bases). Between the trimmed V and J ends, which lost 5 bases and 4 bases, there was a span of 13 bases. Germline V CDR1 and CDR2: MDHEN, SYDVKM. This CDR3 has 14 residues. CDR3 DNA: TGTGCCAGCAGTCCTGGGGCCGAGGCAGATACGCAGTATTTT. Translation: CASSPGAEADTQYF.

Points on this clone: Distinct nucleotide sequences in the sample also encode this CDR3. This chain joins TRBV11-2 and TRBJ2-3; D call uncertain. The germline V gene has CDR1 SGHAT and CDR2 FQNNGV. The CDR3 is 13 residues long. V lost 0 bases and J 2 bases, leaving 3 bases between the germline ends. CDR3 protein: CASSLDLTDTQYF. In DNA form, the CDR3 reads TGTGCCAGCAGCTTAGACCTCACAGATACGCAGTATTTT. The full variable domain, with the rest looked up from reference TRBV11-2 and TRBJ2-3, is EAGVAQSPRYKIIEKRQSVAFWCNPISGHATLYWYQQILGQGPKLLIQFQNNGVVDDSQLPKDRFSAERLKGVDSTLKIQPAKLEDSAVYLCASSLDLTDTQYFGPGTRLTVL.

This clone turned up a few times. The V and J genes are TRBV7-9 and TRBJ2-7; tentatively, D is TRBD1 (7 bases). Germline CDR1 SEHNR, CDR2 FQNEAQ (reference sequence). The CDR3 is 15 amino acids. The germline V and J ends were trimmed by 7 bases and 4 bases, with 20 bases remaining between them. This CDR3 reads CASTNPLQGGYEQYF. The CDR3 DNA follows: TGTGCCAGCACCAATCCCCTCCAGGGGGGATACGAGCAGTACTTC.

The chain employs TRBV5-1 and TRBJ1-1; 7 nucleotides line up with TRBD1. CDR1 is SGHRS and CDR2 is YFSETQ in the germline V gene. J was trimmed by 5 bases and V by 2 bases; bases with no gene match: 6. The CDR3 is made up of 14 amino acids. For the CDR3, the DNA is TGCGCCAGCAGCTTAAATTACAGGGGAACTGAAGCTTTCTTT. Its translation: CASSLNYRGTEAFF.

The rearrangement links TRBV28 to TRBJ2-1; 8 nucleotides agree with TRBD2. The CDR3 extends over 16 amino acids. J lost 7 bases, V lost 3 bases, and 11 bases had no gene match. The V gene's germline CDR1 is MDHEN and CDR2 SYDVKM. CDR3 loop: CASSFPGGRPTNEQFF. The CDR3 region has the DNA TGTGCCAGCAGTTTCCCGGGGGGGCGACCTACAAATGAGCAGTTCTTC.

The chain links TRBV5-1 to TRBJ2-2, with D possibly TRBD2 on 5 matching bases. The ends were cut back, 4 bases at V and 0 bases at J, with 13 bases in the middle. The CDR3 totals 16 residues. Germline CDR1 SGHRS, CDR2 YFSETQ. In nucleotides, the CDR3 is TGCGCCAGCAGCCAATACGGGATATCGAACACCGGGGAGCTGTTTTTT. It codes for CASSQYGISNTGELFF.